This is a list of T cell receptor beta chains from one sample in a study of blood T cell repertoires in COVID-19. Clones were read by immunoSEQ multiplex PCR, and TCRdb kept only the in-frame ones, dropping some. Counted here are under 80,000 clones, about four fifths occurring once; the ten biggest clones make up 15%. The source material was peripheral blood. These receptors came from a man in his fifties or sixties with COVID-19, enrolled during active disease. The CDR3 runs from the conserved cysteine through the conserved F or W. The order of the fields is D gene, clone size, J gene, V gene, CDR3 DNA, CDR3 protein. The D gene is left open where the match is weak. A row's size may be missing; if present it is once, few, many or a size class.

TRBD1	few	TRBJ2-2	TRBV30	TGTGCCTGGAGTGTAGGAACAGGGGGCATCGGGGAGCTGTTTTTT	CAWSVGTGGIGELFF
NA	NA	TRBJ2-7	TRBV29-1	TGCAGCGTTGTTATAAACGGTGGCGAGCAGTACTTC	CSVVINGGEQYF
TRBD2	NA	TRBJ2-7	TRBV4-1	TGCGCCAGCAGCCCCAGGGGACTAGCGGGAGAAGGATACGAGCAGTACTTC	CASSPRGLAGEGYEQYF
TRBD2	NA	TRBJ2-1	TRBV4-1	TGCGCCAGCAGCCAAGAACTAAGCGGGGCCTACAATGAGCAGTTCTTC	CASSQELSGAYNEQFF
TRBD1	NA	TRBJ2-7	TRBV11-2	TGTGCCAGCAGCTTAGAGGCTAGGACAGGGGCCAACGAGCAGTACTTC	CASSLEARTGANEQYF
TRBD1	NA	TRBJ2-7	TRBV10-1	TGCGCCAGCAGTGAGAAGAGGACAGGGGTTTTGTACGAGCAGTACTTC	CASSEKRTGVLYEQYF
TRBD2	NA	TRBJ2-7	TRBV4-1	TGCGCCAGCAGCCAATTGGGACTAGCCAGCTACGAGCAGTACTTC	CASSQLGLASYEQYF
NA	NA	TRBJ1-5	TRBV29-1	TGCAGCACCGGGGCGGGGGCAGGGCCCCAGCATTTT	CSTGAGAGPQHF
NA	NA	TRBJ1-4	TRBV28	TGTGCCAGCAGTTTAACTCAGGGAAAACTGTTTTTT	CASSLTQGKLFF
TRBD2	NA	TRBJ2-5	TRBV30	TGTGCCTGGAGCCCCCTCGGGGGGGGAGAGACCCAGTACTTC	CAWSPLGGGETQYF
NA	NA	TRBJ1-2	TRBV29-1	TGCAGCACTACCGGGCAGGGCTATGGCTACACCTTC	CSTTGQGYGYTF
NA	NA	TRBJ1-5	TRBV30	TGTGCCTGGAGTAGGGGGGGCAGCAATCAGCCCCAGCATTTT	CAWSRGGSNQPQHF
TRBD1	NA	TRBJ2-7	TRBV23-1	TGCGCCAGCAGTCAATTGGGAGACAGGGTTGGCGAGCAGTACTTC	CASSQLGDRVGEQYF
TRBD1	NA	TRBJ1-5	TRBV29-1	TGCAGCTCCGGGACAGGGAAAGATCAGCCCCAGCATTTT	CSSGTGKDQPQHF
NA	NA	TRBJ2-6	TRBV28	TGTGCCAGCAGTTTAAGAGACTCTGGGGCCAACGTCCTGACTTTC	CASSLRDSGANVLTF
TRBD1	NA	TRBJ2-1	TRBV5-4	TGTGCCAGCAGCCAAACAGGGGCATACTACAATGAGCAGTTCTTC	CASSQTGAYYNEQFF
NA	NA	TRBJ2-3	TRBV29-1	TGCAGCGTTGTACAGGGCAGCCCAGATACGCAGTATTTT	CSVVQGSPDTQYF
NA	NA	TRBJ2-1	TRBV7-9	TGTGCCAGCAGCTCTGACAATGAGCAGTTCTTC	CASSSDNEQFF
NA	NA	TRBJ1-6	TRBV19	TGTGCCAGTAGTGACACCGACATTCGTAATTCACCCCTCCACTTT	CASSDTDIRNSPLHF
NA	NA	TRBJ2-2	TRBV6-6	TGTGCCAGCAGCCCCGGACAGACCAGGGAGCTGTTTTTT	CASSPGQTRELFF
NA	few	TRBJ1-2	TRBV10-3	TGTGCCATCAGTGATTGGCGGGGGTTTGGCTACACCTTC	CAISDWRGFGYTF
NA	NA	TRBJ1-5	TRBV7-2	TGTGCCAGCAGCTTCACTGGACACCAGGGATATAGCAATCAGCCCCAGCATTTT	CASSFTGHQGYSNQPQHF
NA	NA	TRBJ1-2	TRBV5-5	TGTGCCAGCAGCAACCGGGACTATGGCTACACCTTC	CASSNRDYGYTF
TRBD1	NA	TRBJ2-5	TRBV30	TGTGCCTCTACTCGGGACAGCCAAGAGACCCAGTACTTC	CASTRDSQETQYF
TRBD1	NA	TRBJ1-4	TRBV24-1	TGTGCCGCGGGACAGGGCAGAGGAAAACTGTTTTTT	CAAGQGRGKLFF
NA	NA	TRBJ2-7	TRBV6-5	TGTGCCAGCAGTTACTCCAGGGGATACGAGCAGTACTTC	CASSYSRGYEQYF
NA	NA	TRBJ1-4	TRBV7-9	TGTGCCAGCAGCTTAGCCCTCGGTGCAACTAATGAAAAACTGTTTTTT	CASSLALGATNEKLFF
NA	few	TRBJ2-3	TRBV7-2	TGTGCCAGCACCCCGGGCGGGACGAATACGCAGTATTTT	CASTPGGTNTQYF
NA	many	TRBJ1-4	TRBV4-1	TGCGCCAGCAGCCAAGAGGCCGCTTCAACTAATGAAAAACTGTTTTTT	CASSQEAASTNEKLFF
TRBD2	NA	TRBJ2-1	TRBV3-1/TRBV3-2	TGTGCCAGCAGCCAGGGTGGTGGGACTAGCGGGGTAAATGAGCAGTTCTTC	CASSQGGGTSGVNEQFF
NA	once	TRBJ1-1	TRBV7-9	TGTGCCAGCAGGGGAGGGGTAAAGGCTGAAGCTTTCTTT	CASRGGVKAEAFF
NA	NA	TRBJ2-1	TRBV5-4	TGTGCCAGCAGCTTGGGGGCCGCCAATGAGCAGTTCTTC	CASSLGAANEQFF
NA	NA	TRBJ1-1	TRBV7-6	TGTGCCAGCAGCTTAATTGCAGGGACTGAAGCTTTCTTT	CASSLIAGTEAFF
NA	NA	TRBJ1-5	TRBV19	TGTGCCAGTAGTAGATCCGACTATAATCAGCCCCAGCATTTT	CASSRSDYNQPQHF
NA	NA	TRBJ1-2	TRBV14	TGTGCCAGCAGCCAAACAGGCAGGGGCCTGGGCTACACCTTC	CASSQTGRGLGYTF
TRBD2	few	TRBJ2-7	TRBV27	TGTGCCAGCAGTCTAAGCGGGATGTACGAGCAGTACTTC	CASSLSGMYEQYF
NA	NA	TRBJ2-2	TRBV7-6	TGTGCCAGCAGCTTAGTCTTGGGGCTTTCGGGCGGGGAGCTGTTTTTT	CASSLVLGLSGGELFF
TRBD1	NA	TRBJ1-2	TRBV5-1	TGCGCCAGCAGGCGGGACAGGGTAAACTATGGCTACACCTTC	CASRRDRVNYGYTF
NA	NA	TRBJ2-2	TRBV5-6	TGTGCCAGCAGGAACGGGGTTGTCGGGGAGCTGTTTTTT	CASRNGVVGELFF
TRBD1	NA	TRBJ2-3	TRBV28	TGTGCCAGCAGCCAAGGAGGGACAGGCTCTAGCACAGATACGCAGTATTTT	CASSQGGTGSSTDTQYF
TRBD1	NA	TRBJ1-1	TRBV5-5	TGTGCCAGCAGCTTGGGTATAGGGGGCAACGCGGAAGCTTTCTTT	CASSLGIGGNAEAFF
NA	NA	TRBJ2-1	TRBV15	TGTGCCACCAGCAGACCCTCCCGCGTAGGGGCTGAGCAGTTCTTC	CATSRPSRVGAEQFF
NA	NA	TRBJ2-7	TRBV6-5	TGTGCCAGCAGCCCCAAGGGGCTATCCTACGAGCAGTACTTC	CASSPKGLSYEQYF
NA	NA	TRBJ2-7	TRBV19	TGTGCCAGTAGTATACGTGACGGGGCCTACGAGCAGTACTTC	CASSIRDGAYEQYF
TRBD2	NA	TRBJ2-3	TRBV5-4	TGTGCCAGCAGCCCGTCGGCGGGGGTCACAGATACGCAGTATTTT	CASSPSAGVTDTQYF
NA	NA	TRBJ2-3	TRBV29-1	TGCAGCGTTGAATCCGGGATCTACTCTAGCACAGATACGCAGTATTTT	CSVESGIYSSTDTQYF
NA	NA	TRBJ1-1	TRBV28	TGTGCCAGCAGTTTTGCCAGGGGAGCTTTCTTT	CASSFARGAFF
TRBD1	NA	TRBJ2-5	TRBV5-1	TGCGCCAGCAGCTGGGACGGGGACAGTCGAGAGACCCAGTACTTC	CASSWDGDSRETQYF
TRBD2	NA	TRBJ2-2	TRBV7-9	TGTGCCAGCAGCGTCCCCGGGACTAGCGGGCTAACTGTCGGGGAGCTGTTTTTT	CASSVPGTSGLTVGELFF
NA	NA	TRBJ1-6	TRBV30	TGTGCCTGGAGCCCCTCCCATTCACCCCTCCACTTT	CAWSPSHSPLHF